This T cell receptor (beta chain) originates from a study of T-cell reconstitution after alpha-beta-depleted transplantation in children. The study's findings and limits: Newly generated T cells supplied most T-cell counts and diversity one year post-transplant. High day-60 TCRbeta diversity in some patients came from surviving recipient T cells and thymic progenitors. By about two months after transplant, alpha-beta T cells reportedly arose from several hundred graft clones that had expanded.

Germline V gene lookup returns CDR1 SQVTM and CDR2 ANQGSEA. The CDR3 length is 13 residues. V shed 4 bases and J shed 4 bases, with 11 bases lying between them. This clonotype was counted at least ten times. Its antigen is currently unknown. Molecular barcoding with unique molecular identifiers was used for the TCRbeta library. TCRdb re-derived calls from the PCR reads in MiXCR, one entry per CDR3 protein. The sample carries approximately 170,000 distinct CDR3 sequences, around 10% recorded once. This receptor was taken from a boy between 2 and 15 years old with acute myeloid leukemia, due to receive a stem cell transplant. The chain is built from TRBV29-1 and TRBJ1-5; D unclear. Sequenced material: PBMCs, taken before TCRalphabeta/CD19-depleted stem cell transplant. The CDR3, as DNA: TGCAGCGTTGGGGCAGGTCTTAATCAGCCCCAGCATTTT. It translates to CSVGAGLNQPQHF.